This T cell receptor (beta chain) was recovered during a study of Tregs in tolerant kidney transplant recipients. Profiled with immunoSEQ multiplex PCR; TCRdb holds only in-frame clones, not every one. This repertoire shows under 300,000 clones, 80% to 85% found once; its top ten account for about 0.68%. The length of the CDR3 is 15 residues. Per germline, CDR1 SGHVS and CDR2 FQNEAQ. Trimming took 4 bases from V and 0 from J, leaving 10 bases between them. This receptor was obtained from a human donor in good health. Sequenced input: CD4+ T cells from blood. This sequence joins TRBV7-8 and TRBJ1-5; no clear D. In DNA form, the CDR3 reads TGTGCCAGCAGCTCCTCCCCCAGTAGCAATCAGCCCCAGCATTTT. It translates to CASSSSPSSNQPQHF.